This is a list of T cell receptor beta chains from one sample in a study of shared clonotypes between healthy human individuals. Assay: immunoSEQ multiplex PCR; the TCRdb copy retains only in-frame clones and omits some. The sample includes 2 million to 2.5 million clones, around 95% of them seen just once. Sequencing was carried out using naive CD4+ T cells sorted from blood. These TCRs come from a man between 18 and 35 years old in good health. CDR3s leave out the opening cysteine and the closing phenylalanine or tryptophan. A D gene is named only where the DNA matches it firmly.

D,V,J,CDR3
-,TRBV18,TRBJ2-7,ASSPPMGQGNHEQY
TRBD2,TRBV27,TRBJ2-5,ASSPLGGRETQY
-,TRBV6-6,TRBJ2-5,ASPLGMGETQY
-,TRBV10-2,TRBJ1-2,ASSESQGGGYT
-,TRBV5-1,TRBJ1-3,ASSLVAGTGNTIY
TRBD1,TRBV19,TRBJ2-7,ASSITGTASYEQY
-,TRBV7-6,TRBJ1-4,ASSLVGGSEKLF
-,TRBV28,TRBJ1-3,ASSRSWVGNTIY
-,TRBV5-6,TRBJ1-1,ASSLMTDEAF
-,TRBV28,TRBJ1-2,ATATGYGYT
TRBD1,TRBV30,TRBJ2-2,AWNEGQGSTGELF
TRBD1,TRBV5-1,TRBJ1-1,ASSLEIRDRQNTEAF
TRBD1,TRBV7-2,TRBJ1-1,ASSLQGAGGTEAF
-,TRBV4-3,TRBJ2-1,ASSQVASAPVRDNEQF
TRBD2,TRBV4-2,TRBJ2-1,ASSQDLGTSSF
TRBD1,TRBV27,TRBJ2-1,ASSKGQGASVEQF
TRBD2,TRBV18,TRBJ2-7,ASSLSAGGTYEQY
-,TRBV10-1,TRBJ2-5,ATRYPPGTQY
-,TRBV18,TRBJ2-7,ASSYTVQGGTYEQY
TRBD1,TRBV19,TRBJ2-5,ASRRLAGGMETQY
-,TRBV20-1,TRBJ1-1,SVRDQTEAF
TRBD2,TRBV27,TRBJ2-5,ASSFLHRTSGGAETQY
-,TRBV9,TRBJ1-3,ASSVNPGNTIY
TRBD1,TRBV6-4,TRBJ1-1,ASSDTRQGASTEAF
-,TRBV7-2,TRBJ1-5,AIGVVGNQPQH
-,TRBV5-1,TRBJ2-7,ASSPAKTGASPYEQY
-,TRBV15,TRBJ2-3,ATSRDRGTDTQY
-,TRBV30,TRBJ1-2,AWSVTGSGYT
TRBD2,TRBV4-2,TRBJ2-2,ASSQEAGTGELF